The 8 T cell receptor beta chains below were found in one sample sequenced in a study of T cell responses to AZD1222 COVID-19 vaccine (dated by TCRdb to the early 2020s). Receptor amplification or capture employed the immunoSEQ multiplex PCR assay. What TCRdb holds here is the immuneACCESS table cut down to in-frame rearrangements. Part of the clones is not present; checked against another copy, under half of the missing clones reflect an unresolved V gene, and the others are unexplained. This sample has 170,000 or so clones in its table, and approximately 90% of those were observed once. The ten most abundant clones make up around 3% of the sample. Taken with the paper, the label for time point translates to: baseline before first vaccination. This specimen consisted of peripheral blood, obtained on day 0 of AZD1222 vaccination. Receptors originate from an adult in good health.

V and J are TRBV9 and TRBJ1-2; D is unclear. Per germline, CDR1 SGDLS and CDR2 YYNGEE. This CDR3 has 14 amino acids. V lost 4 bases and J lost 4, with 14 bases in between. CDR3 amino acids: CASSPQENGYGYTF. In nucleotides, the CDR3 is TGTGCCAGCAGCCCCCAAGAAAATGGCTATGGCTACACCTTC.

The chain carries TRBV19 and TRBJ2-3; either TRBD1 or TRBD2 may fit D (5 bases each). Germline assignment: CDR1 LNHDA and CDR2 SQIVND (reference sequence). V dropped 10 bases and J dropped 0 bases, with 14 bases sitting between them. The CDR3 spans 14 residues. CDR3 amino acids: CATRDGPSTDTQYF. CDR3 nucleotides: TGTGCCACCCGGGACGGACCTAGCACAGATACGCAGTATTTT.

The V and J genes are TRBV7-9 and TRBJ1-2; D remains unclear. Germline values: CDR1 SEHNR, CDR2 FQNEAQ (reference sequence). The CDR3 runs to 13 residues. The germline V and J ends were trimmed by 6 bases and 2 bases, with 10 bases remaining between them. The CDR3 DNA reads TGTGCCAGCAGTCCTCTGGGAAACTATGGCTACACCTTC. Its protein is CASSPLGNYGYTF.

This chain uses TRBV25-1 with TRBJ1-5; D not certain. Trimming removed 4 bases from V and 6 bases from J, with 13 bases in between. Germline CDR1 and CDR2: MGHDK and SYGVNS. The CDR3 length is 14 residues. DNA of the CDR3: TGTGCCAGCAGTGGGGTTGGCGGCGGTCAGCCCCAGCATTTT. Its protein product is CASSGVGGGQPQHF.

This rearrangement joins TRBV10-3 to TRBJ1-2; D ambiguous. The germline gives CDR1 ENHRY, CDR2 SYGVKD. This CDR3 comprises 12 residues. Trimming cost V 3 bases and J 7 bases, with 9 bases left between them. Here the CDR3 DNA reads TGTGCCATCAGTGATTTCGTTGGTGGCTACACCTTC. Amino acid sequence: CAISDFVGGYTF.

In its sample, this clone was seen a few times. This sequence joins TRBV5-4 and TRBJ1-5; 7 bases map to TRBD1. This CDR3 spans 14 amino acids. V was clipped by 4 bases and J by 5 bases; unmatched bases: 6. Germline V gene sequence: CDR1 SGHNT, CDR2 YYREEE (reference sequence). For the CDR3, the DNA is TGTGCCAGCAGCCGTGGCAGGGGGGATCAGCCCCAGCATTTT. Its translation is CASSRGRGDQPQHF.

The chain links TRBV23-1 to TRBJ1-5; TRBD1 aligns across 12 bases. TRBV23-1 is an ORF, and what it does is uncertain. The trim removed 1 base at V and 0 bases at J, leaving 7 bases unmatched. This CDR3 spans 19 amino acids. The CDR3 DNA reads as TGCGCCAGCAGTCAATTTGGGACAGGGGGCAAACTTAGCAATCAGCCCCAGCATTTT. Encoded protein: CASSQFGTGGKLSNQPQHF.

V gene TRBV11-2 combines with J gene TRBJ1-2; 7 bases are a match to TRBD1. CDR1 and CDR2 (germline): SGHAT, FQNNGV. V gave up 1 base and J gave up 11 bases; unmatched junction bases: 7. The CDR3 is 13 residues long. The CDR3 DNA reads TGTGCCAGCAGCTTAGCCCAAGACAGGGCTTACACCTTC. It codes for CASSLAQDRAYTF.